The 10 T cell receptor beta chains given below trace back to one sample, sequenced in a study of OX40 agonist ivuxolimab in advanced cancers. Here immunoSEQ multiplex PCR was the method, and the copy in TCRdb shows in-frame clones only, minus some. The data hold more than 70,000 clones, with 91% observed a single time. The specimen comprised CD4+ or CD8+ T cells sorted from blood, sampled in a trial of the OX40 agonist ivuxolimab. These receptor sequences come from an adult with an advanced solid tumor such as melanoma, head and neck, liver or kidney cancer.

V usage is TRBV18 and J usage is TRBJ1-1; D perhaps matches TRBD1 (6 bases). With 1 base removed from V and 4 bases from J, the gap between germline ends came to 19 bases. The CDR3 is 17 residues long. Germline-derived CDR1 and CDR2 are KGHSH and LQKENI. CDR3 loop: CASSPRMAGEESTEAFF. The CDR3 region has the DNA TGTGCCAGCTCACCACGTATGGCAGGGGAAGAATCCACTGAAGCTTTCTTT.

V usage is TRBV5-6 and J usage is TRBJ2-5; a weak D match, TRBD2 (5 bases). V was trimmed by 4 bases and J by 9 bases, leaving 13 bases between them. The CDR3 is made up of 12 amino acids. Germline values: CDR1 SGHDT, CDR2 YYEEEE. The CDR3 DNA follows: TGTGCCAGCAGCCTCCCCCCGGAGGCCCAGTACTTC. It codes for CASSLPPEAQYF.

V is TRBV6-1 and J is TRBJ1-3; D might be TRBD1 (5 bases). V was cut by 9 bases and J by 0 bases, with 12 bases left in between. Germline V gene data show CDR1 as MNHNS and CDR2 as SASEGT. The CDR3 is 14 amino acids. The CDR3 sequence: CASIQGNSGNTIYF. CDR3 nucleotide sequence: TGTGCCAGTATCCAGGGTAACTCTGGAAACACCATATATTTT.

The V gene is TRBV7-9, the J gene TRBJ2-1; 13 bases match TRBD2. CDR3 length: 15 residues. The V gene end was trimmed by 4 bases and the J gene end by 9 bases; junction bases not matched to a gene: 6. Per the germline V gene, CDR1 is SEHNR and CDR2 is FQNEAQ (reference sequence). The CDR3, as DNA: TGTGCCAGCAGCTCCGGACTAGCGGGAGTGAGTGAGCAGTTCTTC. It specifies CASSSGLAGVSEQFF.

The CDR3 region has the DNA TGTGCCAGCAGTGATGTTTGGGACAGGGTCGATGAGCAGTTCTTC. Residues: CASSDVWDRVDEQFF. J is TRBJ2-1 and V is TRBV2; TRBD1 aligns across 9 bases. The CDR3 has 15 amino acids. Germline CDR1 and CDR2: SNHLY and FYNNEI. Trimming removed 3 bases from V and 8 bases from J; junction bases left unmatched: 8.

This sequence joins TRBV30 and TRBJ2-5; no clear D. The CDR3 length is 12 residues. The V end lost 3 bases, the J end lost 5 bases, and 10 bases lay between the germline ends. Germline CDR1 and CDR2: GTSNPN and SVGIG (reference sequence). The CDR3 DNA is TGTGCCTGGAGGTTTTTGACGGAGACCCAGTACTTC. Translated, it gives CAWRFLTETQYF.

This CDR3 is CASSAVSAGELFF. The CDR3 nucleotides read TGTGCCAGCAGCGCCGTATCCGCCGGGGAGCTGTTTTTT. The chain is built from TRBV7-2 and TRBJ2-2; no reliable D call. The CDR3 extends over 13 amino acids. Germline V lookup: CDR1 SGHTA, CDR2 FQGNSA. V lost 5 bases, J lost 6 bases, and 10 bases lay in between. Together with reference TRBV7-2 and TRBJ2-2, the CDR3 gives the full variable domain: GAGVSQSPSNKVTEKGKDVELRCDPISGHTALYWYRQSLGQGLEFLIYFQGNSAPDKSGLPSDRFSAERTGGSVSTLTIQRTQQEDSAVYLCASSAVSAGELFFGEGSRLTVL.

The count of this clone is one. V and J are TRBV29-1 and TRBJ1-1; D remains ambiguous. Germline V gene data show CDR1 as SQVTM and CDR2 as ANQGSEA. The CDR3 loop spans 13 amino acids. V lost 5 bases and J 0 bases, leaving 10 bases between the germline ends. The CDR3 region is CSVLKPMNTEAFF. The CDR3 DNA reads as TGCAGCGTTTTGAAGCCAATGAACACTGAAGCTTTCTTT.

This clone was detected only once. This sequence joins TRBV30 and TRBJ2-3; no clear D gene. Germline V gene data show CDR1 as GTSNPN and CDR2 as SVGIG (reference sequence). The CDR3 has 13 residues. V was shortened by 6 bases and J by 2 bases, with 12 bases between the two germline ends. The CDR3: CACHTALTDTQYF. CDR3 nucleotides: TGTGCCTGTCACACCGCCCTCACAGATACGCAGTATTTT.

The rearrangement links TRBV5-1 to TRBJ2-5; D unresolved. V lost 7 bases and J 2 bases, leaving 3 bases between the germline ends. Germline-derived CDR1 and CDR2 are SGHRS and YFSETQ. This CDR3 is 10 amino acids long. CDR3 nucleotide sequence: TGCGCCAGCGGACAAGAGACCCAGTACTTC. Translating it yields CASGQETQYF.